A single sample is the source of the 26 T cell receptor beta chains below, sequenced in a study of molecular identifiers for immune sequencing clone quantification. TCRdb reanalysed the PCR reads using MiXCR and keeps one entry per CDR3 protein. The table has about 97,000 distinct CDR3 sequences, 35% seen once. Source material: naive CD8+ T cells from blood, with Jurkat cell RNA spiked in. Subset described: FACS-sorted CD8+CD4-CCR7+CD45RA+ naive T cells. These receptor sequences come from a human donor in good health. Some libraries in this study had Jurkat cell RNA spiked in.

Comments on this clonotype: A read error may account for a junction end that differs from germline. The V call is TRBV27, the J call TRBJ2-2; possibly TRBD2 for D (5 bases). The CDR3 runs to 15 residues. Per the germline V gene, CDR1 is MNHEY and CDR2 is SMNVEV (reference sequence). The chain's CDR3 is CASRQDLGLTGELVF. The CDR3, as DNA: TGTGCCAGCAGGCAGGATTTAGGGCTCACCGGGGAGCTGGTTTTT.

Points on this clonotype: It may be a read error: a sequence one base away is much more abundant. The chain uses TRBV4-3 and TRBJ2-7; no definite D call. CDR1 is LGHNA and CDR2 is YSLEER in the germline V gene. The CDR3 contains 15 residues. V shed 1 base and J shed 0 bases, with 10 bases lying between them. CDR3 loop: CASSQGDWSSYEQYF. Here the CDR3 DNA reads TGCGCCAGCAGCCAAGGGGATTGGAGCTCCTACGAGCAGTACTTC.

This rearrangement joins TRBV9 to TRBJ1-5; weak D call: TRBD1 (5 bases). V was cut by 3 bases and J by 3 bases, with 13 bases left in between. The CDR3 loop spans 15 amino acids. Germline V CDR1 and CDR2: SGDLS, YYNGEE. CDR3 nucleotides: TGTGCCAGCAGCGAGGCAGGGTTAGACAATCAGCCCCAGCATTTT. It codes for CASSEAGLDNQPQHF.

Only a few counts were recorded for this clonotype. The chain joins TRBV9 to TRBJ2-5, with 11 positions matching TRBD2. In germline, CDR1 is SGDLS, CDR2 YYNGEE. CDR3 length equals 14 residues. Losses at the gene ends were 3 bases for V and 9 bases for J; bases not matched to a gene: 7. The CDR3 bases are TGTGCCAGCAGCGGCGGCCGACTAGCGGGGCCCCAGTACTTC. Amino acid sequence: CASSGGRLAGPQYF. Complete variable domain (other parts from reference TRBV9 and TRBJ2-5): DSGVTQTPKHLITATGQRVTLRCSPRSGDLSVYWYQQSLDQGLQFLIQYYNGEERAKGNILERFSAQQFPDLHSELNLSSLELGDSALYFCASSGGRLAGPQYFGPGTRLLVL.

A note on this clonotype: Sequence at one end of the junction differs from germline and may be a read error. V gene TRBV4-1 combines with J gene TRBJ2-2, with a weak D call TRBD2 (6 bases). The CDR3 covers 11 residues. CDR1 is MGHRA, CDR2 YSYEKL, per germline. The CDR3 here is CASNRGGELIF. CDR3 nucleotides: TGCGCCAGCAACCGGGGCGGGGAGCTGATTTTT.

This clonotype was seen many times. This chain joins TRBV12-3 or TRBV12-4 and TRBJ1-5, with D hard to call. The CDR3 extends over 13 amino acids. The V end lost 5 bases, the J end lost 3 bases, and 8 bases lay between the germline ends. The CDR3 reads CASSEGPNQPQHF. In nucleotides, the CDR3 is TGTGCCAGCAGTGAAGGGCCCAATCAGCCCCAGCATTTT.

This clonotype was seen a few times. V gene TRBV2 combines with J gene TRBJ1-2, with a possible D match to TRBD1 (6 bases). V was cut by 2 bases and J by 3 bases, with 19 bases left in between. The CDR3 has 17 amino acids. Per germline, CDR1 SNHLY and CDR2 FYNNEI. The DNA for the CDR3 is TGTGCCAGCAGTGAAAGGGATCCAAGGCCAGGGGACTATGGCTACACCTTC. Amino acid sequence: CASSERDPRPGDYGYTF.

This clonotype was counted many times. The V call is TRBV6-6, the J call TRBJ1-2; tentatively, D is TRBD1 (6 bases). The ends were cut back, 7 bases at V and 8 bases at J, with 14 bases in the middle. Germline values: CDR1 MNHNY, CDR2 SVGAGI (reference sequence). This CDR3 has 12 residues. CDR3: CASTTGGGGYTF. CDR3 nucleotides: TGTGCCAGCACCACTGGGGGCGGAGGCTACACCTTC.

Points on this clonotype: A much larger clone is a single base away; this may be a read error. This is likely a read error, given that the CDR3 carries no conserved phenylalanine or tryptophan at its end. The chain recombines TRBV12-3 or TRBV12-4 with TRBJ1-1; maybe TRBD1 (6 bases). The V and J ends lost 3 bases and 4 bases respectively, with 12 bases between them. The length of the CDR3 is 14 residues. Here the CDR3 reads CASSFVAGATEAFL. In DNA form, the CDR3 reads TGTGCCAGCAGTTTCGTCGCAGGGGCCACTGAAGCTTTCCTT.

This clonotype was observed at least ten times. The chain employs TRBV11-2 and TRBJ2-1; the match to TRBD1 covers 9 bases. Germline V gene lookup returns CDR1 SGHAT and CDR2 FQNNGV. The CDR3 extends over 15 amino acids. V trimming: 0 bases; J trimming: 10 bases; junction bases outside the gene matches: 7. The CDR3 DNA follows: TGTGCCAGCAGCTTAGATCCCGGACAGGGGATGGAGCAGTTCTTC. It encodes CASSLDPGQGMEQFF.

This CDR3 reads CASSQRDRRASYEQYF. The CDR3, as DNA: TGTGCCAGCAGCCAGCGGGACAGGAGAGCCTCCTACGAGCAGTACTTC. The gene calls are TRBV14 and TRBJ2-7; 8 nucleotides line up with TRBD1. After removal of 3 bases from V and 0 bases from J, the junction contained 7 bases not matched to a gene. This CDR3 contains 16 residues. Germline V lookup: CDR1 SGHDN, CDR2 FVKESK.

On this clonotype: A read error may account for a junction end that differs from germline. The rearrangement uses TRBV9 and TRBJ1-1; D not certain. The germline V gene encodes CDR1 SGDLS and CDR2 YYNGEE. The CDR3 length is 13 residues. The CDR3 coding sequence is TGTGCCTGCAGCGTAGAGGGGAACACTGAAGCTTTCTTT. This encodes CACSVEGNTEAFF.

This clonotype was seen a handful of times. The chain employs TRBV20-1 and TRBJ2-3; 8 bases fit TRBD2. From germline, CDR1 is DFQATT and CDR2 SNEGSKA (reference sequence). After removal of 0 bases from V and 4 bases from J, the junction contained 9 bases not matched to a gene. The CDR3 contains 16 residues. As DNA, the CDR3 is TGCAGTGCTAGAGAAGGAAGCGGGAGATTGGCAGATACGCAGTATTTT. Translating gives CSAREGSGRLADTQYF.

The chain employs TRBV5-1 and TRBJ2-3, with 7 bases lining up with TRBD2. Germline loops: CDR1 SGHRS, CDR2 YFSETQ. V gave up 0 bases and J gave up 6 bases; unmatched junction bases: 10. The CDR3 contains 16 residues. The CDR3 loop reads CASSLDRRELRDTQYF. As DNA, the CDR3 is TGCGCCAGCAGCTTGGATCGGCGGGAGTTGCGGGATACGCAGTATTTT.

V usage is TRBV11-2 and J usage is TRBJ2-4, with TRBD2 identical over 11 bases. The germline V gene has CDR1 SGHAT and CDR2 FQNNGV. Trimming at V came to 3 bases and at J to 7 bases, leaving 5 bases not matched to a gene. This CDR3 has 15 amino acids. The CDR3 DNA reads as TGTGCCAGCAGCTTCCTAGCGGGAGGCTGGAACATTCAGTACTTC. Amino acids: CASSFLAGGWNIQYF.

This clonotype was recorded at least ten times. The chain joins TRBV7-2 to TRBJ2-1, with no clear D. Germline assignment: CDR1 SGHTA and CDR2 FQGNSA. The CDR3 runs to 14 residues. Trimming shortened V by 1 base and J by 8 bases, and 12 bases separated the two germline ends. CDR3 loop: CASSLEVDSDEQFF. Here the CDR3 DNA reads TGTGCCAGCAGCTTAGAGGTAGATTCCGATGAGCAGTTCTTC.

V and J are TRBV4-2 and TRBJ2-3; 12 bases fit TRBD2. Germline CDR1 is LGHNA and CDR2 is YNFKEQ. The junction had 7 bases not matched to a gene; V was cut back by 7 bases and J by 2 bases. This CDR3 comprises 16 residues. CDR3 residues: CASIQTSGSATDTQYF. CDR3 nucleotide sequence: TGTGCCAGCATCCAGACTAGCGGGAGTGCCACAGATACGCAGTATTTT.

Points on this clonotype: Lacking the conserved final phenylalanine or tryptophan, this CDR3 likely reflects a read error. Because the CDR3's place on the DNA is in doubt, the DNA is left out and the CDR3 is given as listed by TCRdb. The J gene is TRBJ1-1, the V gene TRBV4-1; TRBD1 was called by the table and not checked on the DNA. The germline CDR1 and CDR2 sequences are MGHRA and YSYEKL. The CDR3 is 16 residues long, ends included. The CDR3 protein is CASSQDSYSGVREAFI.

This clonotype was seen only a few times. The chain has TRBV7-8 and TRBJ1-5, with 8 bases matching TRBD1. Germline V gene lookup returns CDR1 SGHVS and CDR2 FQNEAQ. The junction had 10 bases not matched to a gene; V was cut back by 5 bases and J by 7 bases. The CDR3 totals 15 residues. This CDR3 reads CASSPDRAAGQPQHF. Here the CDR3 DNA reads TGTGCCAGCAGCCCGGACAGGGCGGCGGGACAGCCCCAGCATTTT.

A remark on this clonotype: A much larger clone is a single base away; this may be a read error. The V and J genes are TRBV29-1 and TRBJ1-2, with no clear D. Germline values: CDR1 SQVTM, CDR2 ANQGSEA. The CDR3 totals 12 residues. V lost 4 bases, J lost 4 bases, and 10 bases lay in between. CDR3 sequence: CSVVGPSYGYTF. CDR3 bases: TGCAGCGTTGTCGGACCGTCCTATGGCTACACCTTC.

Notes on this clonotype: The final CDR3 position lacks the conserved phenylalanine or tryptophan, pointing to a likely read error. The chain combines TRBV11-2 with TRBJ2-1, with TRBD1 matching 7 bases. This CDR3 spans 14 amino acids. After removal of 6 bases from V and 2 bases from J, the junction contained 4 bases not matched to a gene. CDR1 and CDR2 from the germline V gene are SGHAT and FQNNGV. The CDR3 loop is CASSPTGAYNEQFI. The CDR3 DNA follows: TGTGCCAGCAGTCCCACAGGGGCCTACAATGAGCAGTTCATC.

The CDR3: CASKDGTGNTDTQYF. CDR3 nucleotides: TGTGCCAGCAAGGACGGGACAGGGAACACAGATACGCAGTATTTT. This chain uses TRBV6-1 with TRBJ2-3, with 9 nucleotides matching TRBD1. This CDR3 spans 15 amino acids. The germline gives CDR1 MNHNS, CDR2 SASEGT. The J segment lost 2 bases and the V segment lost 7 bases, leaving 7 bases of the junction unmatched.

The chain employs TRBV7-9 and TRBJ2-7, with D maybe TRBD1 (6 bases). V shed 1 base and J shed 0 bases, with 10 bases lying between them. The CDR3 is made up of 15 amino acids. Germline assignment: CDR1 SEHNR and CDR2 FQNEAQ (reference sequence). The CDR3 DNA sequence: TGTGCCAGCAGCTTAGACGGGGACAACTCCTACGAGCAGTACTTC. Translated, it gives CASSLDGDNSYEQYF.

This clonotype was found a few times. CDR3 loop: CASTPGQANTEAFF. The CDR3 coding sequence is TGTGCCAGTACCCCAGGACAGGCCAACACTGAAGCTTTCTTT. This chain connects TRBV19 to TRBJ1-1; 7 positions match TRBD1. Germline V CDR1 and CDR2: LNHDA, SQIVND (reference sequence). The CDR3 contains 14 residues. V trimming: 7 bases; J trimming: 2 bases; junction bases outside the gene matches: 7.

The CDR3 DNA is TGCACCAGCAGCCAAGATAACCCCGGCACCACAGATACGCAGTATTTT. It is translated as CTSSQDNPGTTDTQYF. The chain employs TRBV1 and TRBJ2-3; the table's D call, TRBD1, was not checked against the DNA. TRBV1 is recorded as a pseudogene. This CDR3 region has 16 residues.

Ten or more counts support this clonotype. The V gene is TRBV12-3 or TRBV12-4, the J gene TRBJ1-1, with D perhaps matching TRBD1 (6 bases). V gave up 5 bases and J gave up 4 bases, with 17 bases separating them. The CDR3 covers 15 residues. DNA for the CDR3: TGTGCCAGCAGTCTCACAGGGCAGGGGTTCACTGAAGCTTTCTTT. Amino acid sequence: CASSLTGQGFTEAFF.